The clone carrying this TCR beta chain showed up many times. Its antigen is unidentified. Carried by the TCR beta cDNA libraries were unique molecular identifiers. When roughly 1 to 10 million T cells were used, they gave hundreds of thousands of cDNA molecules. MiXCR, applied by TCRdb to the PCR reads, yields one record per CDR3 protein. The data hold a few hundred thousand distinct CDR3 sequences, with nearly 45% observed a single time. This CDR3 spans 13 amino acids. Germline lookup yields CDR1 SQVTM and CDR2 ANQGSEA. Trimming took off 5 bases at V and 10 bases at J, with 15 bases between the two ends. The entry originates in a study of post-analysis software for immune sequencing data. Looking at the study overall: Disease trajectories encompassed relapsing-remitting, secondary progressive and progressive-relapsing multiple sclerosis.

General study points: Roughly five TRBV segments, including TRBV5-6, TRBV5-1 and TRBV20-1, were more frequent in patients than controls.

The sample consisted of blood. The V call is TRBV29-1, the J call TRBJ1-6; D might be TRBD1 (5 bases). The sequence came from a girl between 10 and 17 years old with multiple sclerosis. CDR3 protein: CSVMARWGSPLHF. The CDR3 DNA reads TGCAGCGTTATGGCCCGCTGGGGCTCACCCCTCCACTTT.